This TCR beta chain stems from a study of cytomegalovirus exposure and HLA in healthy donors. The PCR ran on 60 Vbeta and 13 Jbeta primers. Here immunoSEQ multiplex PCR was the method, and the copy in TCRdb shows in-frame clones only, minus some. This sample yields some 150,000 clones, of which about 78% are seen a single time; more than 1.3% belongs to the top ten. The TCR originated in a male donor in good health and CMV-seronegative. Sequences were obtained from PBMCs.

In nucleotides, the CDR3 is TGTGCCAGCAGCTTGACAGGGGGCAGGGAGACCCAGTACTTC. Encoded protein: CASSLTGGRETQYF. This chain connects TRBV5-5 to TRBJ2-5; 9 bases match TRBD1. Germline CDR1 reads SGHKS; CDR2 reads YYEKEE (reference sequence). The CDR3 consists of 14 residues. Germline trimming cut 1 base from V and 5 bases from J; bases unmatched to any gene: 3.